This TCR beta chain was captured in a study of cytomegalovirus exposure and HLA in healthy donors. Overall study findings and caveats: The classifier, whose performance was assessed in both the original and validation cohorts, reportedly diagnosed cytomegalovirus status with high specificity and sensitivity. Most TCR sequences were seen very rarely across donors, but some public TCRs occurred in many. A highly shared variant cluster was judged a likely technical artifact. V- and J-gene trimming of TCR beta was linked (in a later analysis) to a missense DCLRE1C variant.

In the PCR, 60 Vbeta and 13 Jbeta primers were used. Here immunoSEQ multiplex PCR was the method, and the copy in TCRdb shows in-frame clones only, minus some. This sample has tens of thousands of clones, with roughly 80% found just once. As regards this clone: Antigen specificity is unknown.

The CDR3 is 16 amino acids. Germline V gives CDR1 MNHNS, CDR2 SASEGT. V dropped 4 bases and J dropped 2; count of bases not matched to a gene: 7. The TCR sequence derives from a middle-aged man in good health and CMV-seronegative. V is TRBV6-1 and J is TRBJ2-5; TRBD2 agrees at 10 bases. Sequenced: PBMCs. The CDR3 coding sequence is TGTGCCAGCAGTGGACCCAGGACTAGCGGACAAGAGACCCAGTACTTC. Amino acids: CASSGPRTSGQETQYF.